This T cell receptor (beta chain) is from a study of T cell clonotyping in hematopoietic cell transplantation. Study-wide points: Without cell sorting, CD4 versus CD8 contributions remain unresolved. Recipient TCR diversity dropped after transplant; expanded clonotypes rose from day 30 to 180. Few recipient clonotypes overlapped donors; over 95% were de novo at given depth.

Only in-frame clones appear in the TCRdb table, and some are missing; sequencing was by immunoSEQ multiplex PCR. The sample yields tens of thousands of clones, 95% seen once. V was shortened by 3 bases and J by 0 bases, with 9 bases between the two germline ends. The germline V gene encodes CDR1 MNHEY and CDR2 SVGAGI. This CDR3 has 15 residues. With regard to this clone: What it binds is not known.

The V gene is TRBV6-5, the J gene TRBJ1-3, with D hard to call. Material for sequencing was peripheral blood mononuclear cells. This clonotype was sampled from a man aged 25 to 45 in good health. Some clones in this sample may be carry-over from other donors' samples. The CDR3 DNA reads as TGTGCCAGCAGTTATCAAAGCAGCTCTGGAAACACCATATATTTT. This codes for CASSYQSSSGNTIYF.